This T cell receptor beta chain was captured by sequencing in a study of blood T cell repertoires in COVID-19. Turning to the study itself: T cells, B-cell-depleted T cells, or PBMCs provided the cDNA or gDNA that served as material.

CDR1 SGDLS and CDR2 YYNGEE come from the germline V gene. With 4 bases clipped from V and 4 bases from J, the junction kept 6 bases outside the gene matches. The CDR3 is 14 residues long. Everyone who took part was roughly 18 to 89 years old, and they came from 24 US areas. Two negative PCRs, clearance, or symptom resolution had been documented for recovered Cohort 3 donors. The method was immunoSEQ multiplex PCR; TCRdb's version includes in-frame clones alone and lacks a portion of them. The sample carries approximately 210,000 clones, 70% to 90% recorded once. The origin of this receptor is a young woman who had recovered from COVID-19. The chain links TRBV9 to TRBJ2-7; 9 positions match TRBD1. The sample consisted of PBMCs or T cells enriched from blood (not recorded which). CDR3: CASSFGTGRYEQYF. CDR3 bases: TGTGCCAGCAGCTTTGGGACAGGGCGATACGAGCAGTACTTC.